This TCR beta chain came from a study of PD-1 blockade in classical Hodgkin lymphoma. Measured with immunoSEQ multiplex PCR; TCRdb has only the in-frame clones, and not every one. The data contain 29,000 or so clones, roughly 70% of them seen just once; the ten biggest clones take up about 15%. Notes on the study in general: Newly diagnosed and completely responding patients shared comparable baseline diversity.

In the case of this clone: Its antigen is as yet unknown.

The CDR3 length is 14 residues. CDR1 KGHSH and CDR2 LQKENI come from the germline V gene. V trimming: 3 bases; J trimming: 4 bases; junction bases outside the gene matches: 5. Brentuximab vedotin exposure varied among the patients, all of whom had relapsed after autologous stem cell transplantation. The chain uses TRBV18 and TRBJ1-2; 7 bases align to TRBD1. The sample consisted of peripheral blood mononuclear cells (PBMCs), taken before the second cycle of nivolumab. This sequence originates from a human donor with classical Hodgkin lymphoma. CDR3 sequence (DNA): TGTGCCAGCTCACCTGGGGCAGGGGGCTATGGCTACACCTTC. Translating it yields CASSPGAGGYGYTF.